This T cell receptor (beta chain) comes out of a study of Tregs in tolerant kidney transplant recipients. Unstimulated Tregs (CD4+CD25+CD127-) and CD4+CD25- non-Tregs were sorted from PBMCs. This clone was found a few times. Antigen: not known. V was trimmed by 2 bases and J by 3 bases, leaving 8 bases between them. The length of the CDR3 is 14 residues. Germline lookup yields CDR1 SGDLS and CDR2 YYNGEE. Some clones are missing from TCRdb's copy, which holds only in-frame ones; the method was immunoSEQ multiplex PCR. The table lists 90,000 to 150,000 clones, roughly 92% of them singletons. General study results and limits: Biological reproducibility was not directly addressed, but technical replication error appeared minimal. Findings come from small patient numbers and require larger validation. Expanding Tregs on activated donor B cells appeared to best identify donor-specific TCRbeta clones.

Sequencing was carried out using CD4+ T cells from blood. V usage is TRBV9 and J usage is TRBJ1-4; the D is unclear. The TCR comes from a human donor in good health. The CDR3 region is CASSVGSANEKLFF. For the CDR3, the DNA is TGTGCCAGCAGCGTCGGGTCGGCTAATGAAAAACTGTTTTTT.